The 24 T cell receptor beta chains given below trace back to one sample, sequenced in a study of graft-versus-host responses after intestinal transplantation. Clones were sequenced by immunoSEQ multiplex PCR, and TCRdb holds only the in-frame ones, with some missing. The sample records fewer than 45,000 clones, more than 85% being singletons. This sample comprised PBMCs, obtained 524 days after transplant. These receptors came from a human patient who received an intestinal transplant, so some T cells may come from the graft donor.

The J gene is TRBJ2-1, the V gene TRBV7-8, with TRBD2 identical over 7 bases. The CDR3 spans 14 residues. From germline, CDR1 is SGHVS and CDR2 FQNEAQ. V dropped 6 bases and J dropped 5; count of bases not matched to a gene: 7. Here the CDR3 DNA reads TGTGCCAGCAGTTCCGGCGGGAGTAACAATGAGCAGTTCTTC. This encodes CASSSGGSNNEQFF.

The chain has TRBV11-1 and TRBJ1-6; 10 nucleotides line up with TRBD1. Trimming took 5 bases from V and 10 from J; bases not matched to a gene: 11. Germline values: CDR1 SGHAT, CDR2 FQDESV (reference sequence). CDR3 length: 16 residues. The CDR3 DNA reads TGTGCCAGCAGCGCCTCCCGACAGGGGGCGAGATCACCCCTCCACTTT. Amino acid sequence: CASSASRQGARSPLHF.

This CDR3 reads CASSALAGRAYEQYF. The CDR3 DNA reads TGTGCCAGCAGCGCACTAGCCGGGAGGGCCTACGAGCAGTACTTC. The genes are TRBV5-6 and TRBJ2-7, with TRBD2 matching over 8 bases. V lost 4 bases to trimming and J lost 2 bases; unmatched junction nucleotides: 8. This CDR3 is 15 amino acids long. In germline, CDR1 is SGHDT, CDR2 YYEEEE.

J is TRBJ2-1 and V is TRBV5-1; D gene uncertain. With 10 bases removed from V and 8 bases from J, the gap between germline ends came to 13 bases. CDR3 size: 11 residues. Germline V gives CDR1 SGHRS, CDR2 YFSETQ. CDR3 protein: CASVGSYEQFF. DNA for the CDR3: TGCGCCTCGGTGGGTTCCTATGAGCAGTTCTTC.

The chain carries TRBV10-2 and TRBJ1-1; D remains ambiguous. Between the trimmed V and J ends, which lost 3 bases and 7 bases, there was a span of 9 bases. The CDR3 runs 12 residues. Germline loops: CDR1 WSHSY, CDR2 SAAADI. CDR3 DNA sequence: TGCGCCAGCAGTGAAGGGCAGATTGAAGCTTTCTTT. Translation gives CASSEGQIEAFF.

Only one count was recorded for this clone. The CDR3 DNA follows: TGTGCCAGCAGTTTCGATACGGGAGACAATGAGCAGTTCTTC. Translated: CASSFDTGDNEQFF. The V call is TRBV28, the J call TRBJ2-1; maybe TRBD2 (6 bases). The length of the CDR3 is 14 residues. With 3 bases removed from V and 5 bases from J, the gap between germline ends came to 11 bases. In germline, CDR1 is MDHEN, CDR2 SYDVKM.

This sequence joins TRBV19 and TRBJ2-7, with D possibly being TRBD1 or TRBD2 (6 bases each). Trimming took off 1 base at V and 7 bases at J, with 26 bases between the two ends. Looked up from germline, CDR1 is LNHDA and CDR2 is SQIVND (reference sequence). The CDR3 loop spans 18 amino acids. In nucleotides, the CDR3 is TGTGCCAGTAGTATAGTAATTCCGGGGGCGGCCTCCTCACGAGAGCAGTACTTC. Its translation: CASSIVIPGAASSREQYF.

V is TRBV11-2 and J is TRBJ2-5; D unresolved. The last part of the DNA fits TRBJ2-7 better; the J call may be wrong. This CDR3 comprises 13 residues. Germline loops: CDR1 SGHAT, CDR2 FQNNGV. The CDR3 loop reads CASSLGPSYEQYF. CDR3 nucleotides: TGTGCCAGCAGCTTAGGTCCTAGTTACGAGCAGTACTTC.

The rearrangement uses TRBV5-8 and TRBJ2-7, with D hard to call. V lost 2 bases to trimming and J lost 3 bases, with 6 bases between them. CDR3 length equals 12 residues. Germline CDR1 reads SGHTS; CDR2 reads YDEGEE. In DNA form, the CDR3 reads TGTGCCAGCAGCTTCGCCGACTACGAGCAGTACTTC. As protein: CASSFADYEQYF.

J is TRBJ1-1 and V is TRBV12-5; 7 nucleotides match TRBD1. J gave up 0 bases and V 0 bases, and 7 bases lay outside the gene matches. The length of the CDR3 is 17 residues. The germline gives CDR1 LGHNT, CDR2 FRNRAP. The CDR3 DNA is TGTGCTAGTGGTTTGGTACTGACAGGGAACATGAACACTGAAGCTTTCTTT. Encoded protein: CASGLVLTGNMNTEAFF. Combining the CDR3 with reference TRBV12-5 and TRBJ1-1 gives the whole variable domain DARVTQTPRHKVTEMGQEVTMRCQPILGHNTVFWYRQTMMQGLELLAYFRNRAPLDDSGMPKDRFSAEMPDATLATLKIQPSEPRDSAVYFCASGLVLTGNMNTEAFFGQGTRLTVV.

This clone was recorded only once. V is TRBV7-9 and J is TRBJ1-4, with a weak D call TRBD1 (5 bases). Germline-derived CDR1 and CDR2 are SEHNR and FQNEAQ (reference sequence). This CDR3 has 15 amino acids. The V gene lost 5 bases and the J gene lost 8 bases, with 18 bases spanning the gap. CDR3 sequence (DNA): TGTGCCAGCAGCCCCAACGGGCAGGGATTAGAAAAACTGTTTTTT. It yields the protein CASSPNGQGLEKLFF.

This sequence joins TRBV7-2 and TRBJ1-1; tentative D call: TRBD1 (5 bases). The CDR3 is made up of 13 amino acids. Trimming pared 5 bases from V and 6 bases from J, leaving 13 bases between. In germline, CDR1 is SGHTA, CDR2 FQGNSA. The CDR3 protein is CASSGGFGAEAFF. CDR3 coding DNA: TGTGCCAGCAGCGGGGGGTTCGGCGCTGAAGCTTTCTTT.

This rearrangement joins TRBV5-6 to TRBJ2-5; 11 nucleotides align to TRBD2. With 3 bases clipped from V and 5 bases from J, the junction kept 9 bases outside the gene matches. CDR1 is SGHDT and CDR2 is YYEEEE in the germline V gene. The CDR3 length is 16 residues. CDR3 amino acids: CASSSRLAGYDETQYF. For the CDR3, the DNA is TGTGCCAGCAGCTCCCGACTAGCGGGGTACGATGAGACCCAGTACTTC.

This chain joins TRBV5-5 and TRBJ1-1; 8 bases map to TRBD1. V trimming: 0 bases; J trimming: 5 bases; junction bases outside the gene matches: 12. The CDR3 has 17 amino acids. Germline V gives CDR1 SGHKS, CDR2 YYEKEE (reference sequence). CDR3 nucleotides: TGTGCCAGCAGCTTGGCCTCGGCAGGGGGCACGGAAACTGAAGCTTTCTTT. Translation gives CASSLASAGGTETEAFF. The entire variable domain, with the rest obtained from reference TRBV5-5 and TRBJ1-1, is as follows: DAGVTQSPTHLIKTRGQQVTLRCSPISGHKSVSWYQQVLGQGPQFIFQYYEKEERGRGNFPDRFSARQFPNYSSELNVNALLLGDSALYLCASSLASAGGTETEAFFGQGTRLTVV.

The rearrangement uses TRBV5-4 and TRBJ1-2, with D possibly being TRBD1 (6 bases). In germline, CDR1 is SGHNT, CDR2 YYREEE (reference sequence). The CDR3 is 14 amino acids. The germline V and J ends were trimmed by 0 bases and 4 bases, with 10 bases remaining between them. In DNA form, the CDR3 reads TGTGCCAGCAGCTTGGACAGGGAGGTCTATGGCTACACCTTC. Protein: CASSLDREVYGYTF.

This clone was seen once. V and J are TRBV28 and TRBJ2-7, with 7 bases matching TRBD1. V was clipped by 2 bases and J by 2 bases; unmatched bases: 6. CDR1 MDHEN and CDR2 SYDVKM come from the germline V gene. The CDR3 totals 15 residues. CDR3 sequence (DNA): TGTGCCAGCAGTTTAACCGGGACAGCTACCTACGAGCAGTACTTC. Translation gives CASSLTGTATYEQYF.

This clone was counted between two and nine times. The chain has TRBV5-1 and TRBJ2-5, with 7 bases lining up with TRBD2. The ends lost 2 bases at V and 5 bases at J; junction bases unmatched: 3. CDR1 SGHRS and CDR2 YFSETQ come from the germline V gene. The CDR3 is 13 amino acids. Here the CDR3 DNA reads TGCGCCAGCAGCTTCGGACTAGAGGAGACCCAGTACTTC. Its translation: CASSFGLEETQYF.

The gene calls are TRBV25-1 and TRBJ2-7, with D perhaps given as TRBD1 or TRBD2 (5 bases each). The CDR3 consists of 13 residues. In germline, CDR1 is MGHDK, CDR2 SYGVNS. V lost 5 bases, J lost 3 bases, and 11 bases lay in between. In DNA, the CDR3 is TGTGCCAGCAGTTTCGGGGACGGCTACGAGCAGTACTTC. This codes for CASSFGDGYEQYF.

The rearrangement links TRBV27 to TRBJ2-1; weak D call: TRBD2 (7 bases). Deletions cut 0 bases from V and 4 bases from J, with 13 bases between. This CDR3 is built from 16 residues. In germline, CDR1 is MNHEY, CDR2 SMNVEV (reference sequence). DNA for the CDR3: TGTGCCAGCAGTTTATCGGGGGAGGGGGGATACAATGAGCAGTTCTTC. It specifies CASSLSGEGGYNEQFF.

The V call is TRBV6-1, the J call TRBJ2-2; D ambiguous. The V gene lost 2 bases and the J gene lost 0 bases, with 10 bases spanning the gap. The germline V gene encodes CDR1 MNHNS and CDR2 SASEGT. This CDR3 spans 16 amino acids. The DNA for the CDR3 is TGTGCCAGCAGTGAACCTGGCCGGGCGAACACCGGGGAGCTGTTTTTT. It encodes CASSEPGRANTGELFF.

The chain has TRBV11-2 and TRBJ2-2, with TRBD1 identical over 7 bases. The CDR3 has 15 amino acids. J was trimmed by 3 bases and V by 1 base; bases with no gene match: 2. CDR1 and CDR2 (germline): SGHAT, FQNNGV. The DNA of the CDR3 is TGTGCCAGCAGCTTAGTGGGGACAGACACCGGGGAGCTGTTTTTT. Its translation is CASSLVGTDTGELFF. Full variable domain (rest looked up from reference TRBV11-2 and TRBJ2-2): EAGVAQSPRYKIIEKRQSVAFWCNPISGHATLYWYQQILGQGPKLLIQFQNNGVVDDSQLPKDRFSAERLKGVDSTLKIQPAKLEDSAVYLCASSLVGTDTGELFFGEGSRLTVL.

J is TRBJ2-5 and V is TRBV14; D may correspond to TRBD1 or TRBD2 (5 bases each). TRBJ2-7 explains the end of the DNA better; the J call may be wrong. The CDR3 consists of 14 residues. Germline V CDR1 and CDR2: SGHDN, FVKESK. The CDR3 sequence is CASSDLGPPYEQYF. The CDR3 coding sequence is TGTGCCAGCAGCGACCTGGGACCCCCTTACGAGCAGTACTTC.

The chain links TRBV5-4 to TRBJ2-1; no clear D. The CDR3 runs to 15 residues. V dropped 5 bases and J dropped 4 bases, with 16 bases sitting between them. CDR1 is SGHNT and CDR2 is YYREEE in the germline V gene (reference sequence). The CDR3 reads CASSSGSPIYNEQFF. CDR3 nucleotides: TGTGCCAGCAGTTCCGGTTCCCCAATTTACAATGAGCAGTTCTTC.

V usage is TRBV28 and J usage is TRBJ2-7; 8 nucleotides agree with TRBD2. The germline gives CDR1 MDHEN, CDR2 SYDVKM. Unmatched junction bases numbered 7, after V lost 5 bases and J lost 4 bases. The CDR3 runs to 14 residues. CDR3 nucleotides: TGTGCCAGCAGTCCCCCGGGACTAGTATACGAGCAGTACTTC. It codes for CASSPPGLVYEQYF. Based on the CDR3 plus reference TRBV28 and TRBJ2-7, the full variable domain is DVKVTQSSRYLVKRTGEKVFLECVQDMDHENMFWYRQDPGLGLRLIYFSYDVKMKEKGDIPEGYSVSREKKERFSLILESASTNQTSMYLCASSPPGLVYEQYFGPGTRLTVT.